The subject of this entry is one TCR beta chain. Its antigen is not known. This CDR3 comprises 21 residues. The germline V gene encodes CDR1 MNHEY and CDR2 SMNVEV (reference sequence). The V gene end was trimmed by 9 bases and the J gene end by 4 bases; junction bases not matched to a gene: 25. Sequenced with the Oncomine TCR Beta short-read assay was DNA taken from cultured CD4+ T cells. Via MiXCR, TCRdb re-called the PCR reads, giving one row per CDR3 protein. Of 8,500 to 13,000 distinct CDR3 sequences in the sample, approximately 80% are singletons; the top ten hold about 16%. This record comes from a study of vaccination and CD4 T cells after COVID-19. Treatment indicated: approximately 11-day PBMC culture with coronavirus spike peptide pools or control peptides (ViraFEST assay).

The chain couples TRBV27 to TRBJ2-6, with 9 bases lining up with TRBD1. The source is a human donor who had recovered from COVID-19. The specimen was CD4+ T cells from blood, cultured in vitro. The CDR3 loop reads CASSLLGTGRKTTAGANVLTF. The DNA for the CDR3 is TGTGCCAGTTCGCTGTTGGGGACAGGGCGGAAGACGACAGCGGGGGCCAACGTCCTGACTTTC.